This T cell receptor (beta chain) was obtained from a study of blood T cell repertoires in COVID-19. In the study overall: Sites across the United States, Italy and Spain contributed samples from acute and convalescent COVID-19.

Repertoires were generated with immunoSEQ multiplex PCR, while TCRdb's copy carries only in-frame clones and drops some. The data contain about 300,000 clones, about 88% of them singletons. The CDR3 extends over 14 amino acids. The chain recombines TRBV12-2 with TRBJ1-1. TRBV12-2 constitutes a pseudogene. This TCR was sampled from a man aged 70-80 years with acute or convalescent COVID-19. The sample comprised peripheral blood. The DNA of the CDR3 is TGTGCAAGTCGATTGGTTTCACGGTACACTGAAGCTTTCTTT. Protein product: CASRLVSRYTEAFF.